The rows below give T cell receptor beta chains drawn from one sample of a study of blood T cells in healthy people across ages. A single record per CDR3 protein comes from TCRdb applying MiXCR to the 5' RACE reads. Among nearly 1 million distinct CDR3 sequences listed, around 54% were seen once. Sequenced: blood. All receptors come from a woman aged 60-75 years in good health. The CDR3 runs from the conserved cysteine through the conserved F or W. D genes are given only for firm matches. For some rows the clone size is stated as once, few or many, or as a class when expanded; others skip it.

V: TRBV7-8; D: TRBD2; size: NA; J: TRBJ2-5; DNA: TGTGCCAGCAGCAGCGGACTAGCGAGAGGGCCGAATATTGTCCAGTACTTC; CDR3: CASSSGLARGPNIVQYF
V: TRBV5-1; D: NA; size: NA; J: TRBJ1-4; DNA: TGCGCCAGCGCCCAGAGAAGGGGGTTGGACGAAAAACTGTTTTTT; CDR3: CASAQRRGLDEKLFF
V: TRBV4-1; D: NA; size: few; J: TRBJ1-2; DNA: TGCGCCAGCAGCCAAGACTCAGGGAAGGGCTATGGCTACACCTTC; CDR3: CASSQDSGKGYGYTF
V: TRBV27; D: TRBD2; size: once; J: TRBJ2-1; DNA: TGTGCCAGCAGTTTCCTCGGGACTAGCGGGATTAGCAATGAGCAGTTCTTC; CDR3: CASSFLGTSGISNEQFF
V: TRBV25-1; D: TRBD2; size: few; J: TRBJ2-7; DNA: TGTGCCAGCAGTGCACTGGGGAGGGGTTACGAGCAGTACTTC; CDR3: CASSALGRGYEQYF
V: TRBV29-1; D: NA; size: NA; J: TRBJ2-7; DNA: TGCAGCGTTGCCGGAGGGACCTACGAGCAGTACTTC; CDR3: CSVAGGTYEQYF
V: TRBV4-1; D: NA; size: few; J: TRBJ2-3; DNA: TGCGCCAGCAGCCAGGGGGGCTTGACAGATACGCAGTATTTT; CDR3: CASSQGGLTDTQYF
V: TRBV20-1; D: NA; size: NA; J: TRBJ1-2; DNA: TGTAGTGGCTCCTTATATGGCTACACCTTC; CDR3: CSGSLYGYTF
V: TRBV5-5; D: TRBD1; size: NA; J: TRBJ2-1; DNA: TGTGCCAGCAGCATACCGGGACAGGGGTACAATGAGCAGTTCTTC; CDR3: CASSIPGQGYNEQFF
V: TRBV6-6; D: NA; size: NA; J: TRBJ1-6; DNA: TGTGCCAGCAGTTACTCGACAGGAGGCTCCTATAATTCACCCCTCCACTTT; CDR3: CASSYSTGGSYNSPLHF
V: TRBV6-5; D: NA; size: NA; J: TRBJ2-3; DNA: TGTGCCAGCAGTTACTCGGGATCTCCCTGGGAGAGCACAGATACGCAGTATTTT; CDR3: CASSYSGSPWESTDTQYF
V: TRBV7-3; D: NA; size: NA; J: TRBJ2-3; DNA: TGTGCCAGCAGCTTAAGCGGCCCGCCTGGCACAGATACGCAGTATTTT; CDR3: CASSLSGPPGTDTQYF
V: TRBV30; D: NA; size: few; J: TRBJ1-2; DNA: TGTGCCTGGAGTGACACCCGTAGCCACTATGGCTACACCTTC; CDR3: CAWSDTRSHYGYTF
V: TRBV7-2; D: TRBD2; size: few; J: TRBJ2-1; DNA: TGTGCCAGCAGCCCCCGTCCGGGACTAGAAAATGAGCAGTTCTTC; CDR3: CASSPRPGLENEQFF
V: TRBV24-1; D: NA; size: NA; J: TRBJ2-3; DNA: TGTGCCACCAGTGAGAACAGGGGTTCGGGGGAGGTGCAGTATTTT; CDR3: CATSENRGSGEVQYF
V: TRBV10-3; D: TRBD2; size: NA; J: TRBJ2-3; DNA: TGTGCCATCAGTGAGTCTTCTGCGGGAGGGTACACAGATACGCAGTATTTT; CDR3: CAISESSAGGYTDTQYF
V: TRBV25-1; D: TRBD2; size: NA; J: TRBJ2-7; DNA: TGTGCCAGCAGCCAGCGGGAGGGCGACCGGAATGAGCAGTACTTC; CDR3: CASSQREGDRNEQYF
V: TRBV6-5; D: NA; size: NA; J: TRBJ1-6; DNA: TGTGCCAGCCGTAAGGACTATAATTCACCCCTCCACTTT; CDR3: CASRKDYNSPLHF
V: TRBV25-1; D: TRBD2; size: few; J: TRBJ2-3; DNA: TGTGCCAGCAGTGAACGCTTTGAAGCGGGGGGCACAGATACGCAGTATTTT; CDR3: CASSERFEAGGTDTQYF
V: TRBV6-1; D: NA; size: few; J: TRBJ1-5; DNA: TGTGCCAGCAGTGAACTGAGTAATAATCAGCCCCAGCATTTT; CDR3: CASSELSNNQPQHF
V: TRBV29-1; D: NA; size: few; J: TRBJ1-3; DNA: TGCAGCGTAGTGTGGAGGGACCGTGGAAACACCATATATTTT; CDR3: CSVVWRDRGNTIYF
V: TRBV6-6; D: TRBD2; size: NA; J: TRBJ2-3; DNA: TGTGCCAGCAGCAAAATTATAGCGGGAGGGACAGATACGCAGTATTTT; CDR3: CASSKIIAGGTDTQYF
V: TRBV4-1; D: NA; size: NA; J: TRBJ2-7; DNA: TGCGCCAGCAGCCAAGGGTGGGATGGAGCCTACGAGCAGTACTTC; CDR3: CASSQGWDGAYEQYF